The 10 T cell receptor beta chains below come from one sample, sequenced in a study of cytomegalovirus exposure and HLA in healthy donors. Clones were sequenced by immunoSEQ multiplex PCR, and TCRdb holds only the in-frame ones, with some missing. The repertoire holds more than 80,000 clones, with around 96% as singletons. The sequenced sample consisted of PBMCs. The receptors stem from a woman aged 18-30 years in good health and CMV-seronegative.

The chain joins TRBV6-1 to TRBJ1-1; 7 bases align to TRBD1. The germline V gene has CDR1 MNHNS and CDR2 SASEGT. This CDR3 has 16 residues. The V segment lost 0 bases and the J segment 5 bases; nucleotides outside the gene matches: 9. The CDR3 loop reads CASSEAGGHSWTEAFF. Here the CDR3 DNA reads TGTGCCAGCAGTGAAGCAGGGGGCCATTCGTGGACTGAAGCTTTCTTT.

V usage is TRBV28 and J usage is TRBJ1-2; TRBD1 matches 7 bases. Germline CDR1 reads MDHEN; CDR2 reads SYDVKM. This CDR3 is 16 amino acids long. V lost 1 base and J lost 2; bases outside the gene matches: 7. CDR3 in DNA: TGTGCCAGCAGTTTATACGGACAGGAAAAGAACTATGGCTACACCTTC. Protein sequence: CASSLYGQEKNYGYTF.

The chain links TRBV5-6 to TRBJ2-7, with a possible D match to TRBD2 (6 bases). There are 14 residues in the CDR3. Germline CDR1 is SGHDT and CDR2 is YYEEEE. Deletions cut 2 bases from V and 3 bases from J, with 12 bases between. The DNA for the CDR3 is TGTGCCAGCAGCTTTGGAGGGAGCGACTACGAGCAGTACTTC. Translating it yields CASSFGGSDYEQYF.

The chain joins TRBV25-1 to TRBJ2-3; the D gene is possibly TRBD2 (5 bases). CDR3 size: 14 residues. The V gene lost 4 bases and the J gene lost 1 base, with 9 bases spanning the gap. Germline loops: CDR1 MGHDK, CDR2 SYGVNS. In nucleotides, the CDR3 is TGTGCCAGCAGTGGGGGAGCCCGCACAGATACGCAGTATTTT. Its protein is CASSGGARTDTQYF.

The V and J genes are TRBV18 and TRBJ2-7, with TRBD2 as a possible D gene (6 bases). With 3 bases removed from V and 5 bases from J, the gap between germline ends came to 11 bases. Germline V gene lookup returns CDR1 KGHSH and CDR2 LQKENI. The CDR3 length is 13 residues. The CDR3 nucleotides are TGTGCCAGCTCACCTCTAGCGACGGACGAGCAGTACTTC. This sequence encodes CASSPLATDEQYF. Based on the CDR3 plus reference TRBV18 and TRBJ2-7, the full variable domain is NAGVMQNPRHLVRRRGQEARLRCSPMKGHSHVYWYRQLPEEGLKFMVYLQKENIIDESGMPKERFSAEFPKEGPSILRIQQVVRGDSAAYFCASSPLATDEQYFGPGTRLTVT.

This clone was seen once. J is TRBJ2-1 and V is TRBV28, with 10 bases lining up with TRBD1. CDR1 is MDHEN, CDR2 SYDVKM, per germline. The V segment lost 4 bases and the J segment 4 bases; nucleotides outside the gene matches: 4. The CDR3 is made up of 15 amino acids. The CDR3 nucleotides read TGTGCCAGCAGTTACAGGACAGGGGGATACAATGAGCAGTTCTTC. This gives the protein CASSYRTGGYNEQFF.

The chain recombines TRBV27 with TRBJ2-7; TRBD1 might be the D (5 bases). The V and J ends lost 1 base and 3 bases respectively, with 10 bases between them. The CDR3 has 14 amino acids. CDR1 and CDR2 from the germline V gene are MNHEY and SMNVEV (reference sequence). The chain's CDR3 is CASSLYGRDYEQYF. The CDR3 DNA follows: TGTGCCAGCAGTTTATATGGCAGGGACTACGAGCAGTACTTC.

The chain links TRBV7-9 to TRBJ2-7; 9 nucleotides match TRBD2. Germline V gene sequence: CDR1 SEHNR, CDR2 FQNEAQ (reference sequence). The CDR3 contains 15 residues. V lost 0 bases, J lost 2 bases, and 2 bases stayed unmatched. In DNA form, the CDR3 reads TGTGCCAGCAGCTTAGCGCGGGGGGGGACCTACGAGCAGTACTTC. Protein sequence: CASSLARGGTYEQYF.

This chain links TRBV4-1 with TRBJ2-7, with D perhaps matching TRBD2 (6 bases). The V gene's germline CDR1 is MGHRA and CDR2 YSYEKL. The CDR3 consists of 17 residues. V was trimmed by 4 bases and J by 2 bases, leaving 21 bases between them. CDR3 region: CASSRTGGGPNTYEQYF. CDR3 coding DNA: TGCGCCAGCAGCCGCACCGGAGGAGGGCCGAACACCTACGAGCAGTACTTC.

This clone was seen only once. The chain employs TRBV7-2 and TRBJ2-3; D gene uncertain. Trimming removed 5 bases from V and 2 bases from J, with 5 bases in between. The CDR3 has 12 residues. Germline assignment: CDR1 SGHTA and CDR2 FQGNSA. CDR3 sequence: CASSTYTDTQYF. In DNA form, the CDR3 reads TGTGCCAGCAGCACTTACACAGATACGCAGTATTTT.